The rows below give T cell receptor beta chains drawn from one sample of a study of T cells in Graves' hyperthyroidism and ophthalmopathy. TCRdb passed the multiplex PCR reads through MiXCR, listing each CDR3 protein once. The sample yields approximately 690,000 distinct CDR3 sequences, about 15% seen once. The source material was blood. The receptors were sampled from a woman between 50 and 59 years old with Graves' ophthalmopathy. Each CDR3 is given with its conserved first and last residue. Fields, in order: clone size, D gene, J gene, V gene, CDR3 protein, CDR3 DNA. D genes are given only for firm matches. The size field is filled for only some rows; it gives once, few, many or a size class.

size: many; D: NA; J: TRBJ1-1; V: TRBV30; CDR3: CAWSVAAMSEAFF; DNA: TGTGCCTGGTCCGTCGCCGCAATGTCTGAAGCTTTCTTT
size: NA; D: NA; J: TRBJ1-5; V: TRBV9; CDR3: CASSNDYSNQPQHF; DNA: TGTGCCAGCAGCAACGATTATAGCAATCAGCCCCAGCATTTT
size: few; D: TRBD1; J: TRBJ2-7; V: TRBV7-9; CDR3: CASSLSKGQGKDEQYF; DNA: TGTGCCAGCAGCTTATCGAAGGGACAGGGCAAGGACGAGCAGTACTTC
size: NA; D: TRBD1; J: TRBJ1-5; V: TRBV7-2; CDR3: CASSPSDRVAQPQHF; DNA: TGTGCCAGCAGCCCATCCGACAGGGTAGCTCAGCCCCAGCATTTT
size: NA; D: NA; J: TRBJ1-2; V: TRBV5-1; CDR3: CASSPRPNVGGYTF; DNA: TGCGCCAGCAGCCCCCGTCCCAATGTCGGTGGCTACACCTTC
size: few; D: TRBD2; J: TRBJ2-1; V: TRBV7-6; CDR3: CASSSREDGGEQFF; DNA: TGTGCCAGCAGCTCCCGGGAGGATGGGGGTGAGCAGTTCTTC
size: many; D: NA; J: TRBJ2-3; V: TRBV2; CDR3: CASSDRLSQRDTQYF; DNA: TGTGCCAGCAGCGATAGATTAAGTCAGCGGGATACGCAGTATTTT
size: NA; D: NA; J: TRBJ1-2; V: TRBV12-3/TRBV12-4; CDR3: CASTPNPPPPHPGYTF; DNA: TGTGCCAGCACTCCAAACCCCCCCCCCCCCCACCCCGGCTACACCTTC
size: few; D: NA; J: TRBJ1-1; V: TRBV29-1; CDR3: CSVEGLTTEAFF; DNA: TGCAGCGTTGAAGGGCTCACCACGGAAGCTTTCTTT
size: few; D: TRBD2; J: TRBJ2-3; V: TRBV29-1; CDR3: CSVESASGRLPTDTQYF; DNA: TGCAGCGTTGAGTCGGCTAGCGGGAGGTTACCCACAGATACGCAGTATTTT
size: few; D: NA; J: TRBJ2-4; V: TRBV15; CDR3: CATSRDRLLAKNIQYF; DNA: TGTGCCACCAGCAGAGATAGGCTCCTAGCCAAAAACATTCAGTACTTC
size: many; D: TRBD1; J: TRBJ2-3; V: TRBV5-1; CDR3: CASTTGQGTDTQYF; DNA: TGCGCCAGCACCACTGGACAGGGAACAGATACGCAGTATTTT
size: few; D: NA; J: TRBJ1-1; V: TRBV6-2/TRBV6-3; CDR3: CASKDRGLEAFF; DNA: TGTGCCAGCAAGGATCGAGGGCTTGAAGCTTTCTTT
size: many; D: TRBD2; J: TRBJ2-1; V: TRBV20-1; CDR3: CSASLLAGDNEQFF; DNA: TGCAGTGCTAGTTTACTAGCGGGGGACAATGAGCAGTTCTTC
size: NA; D: TRBD1; J: TRBJ2-7; V: TRBV3-1; CDR3: CASSQDRWRQGSLYERYF; DNA: TGTGCCAGCAGCCAAGATCGGTGGAGACAGGGGAGCCTCTACGAGCGGTACTTC
size: many; D: NA; J: TRBJ2-7; V: TRBV28; CDR3: CASSPAGFEYEQYF; DNA: TGTGCCAGCAGTCCCGCGGGGTTTGAATACGAGCAGTACTTC
size: many; D: TRBD2; J: TRBJ2-3; V: TRBV20-1; CDR3: CSASGTSGNADTQYF; DNA: TGCAGTGCTAGTGGGACTAGCGGGAACGCAGATACGCAGTATTTT
size: many; D: NA; J: TRBJ2-1; V: TRBV7-9; CDR3: CASSLAHVYEQFF; DNA: TGTGCCAGCAGCTTAGCTCATGTTTATGAGCAGTTCTTC